This record covers a single T cell receptor (beta chain). V shed 0 bases and J shed 3 bases, with 14 bases lying between them. Germline V gene lookup returns CDR1 SEHNR and CDR2 FQNEAQ (reference sequence). The CDR3 is 16 residues long. This sample was included in a study of graft-versus-host responses after intestinal transplantation. Study conclusions and caveats: The recipient marrow held GvH clones, and some of them showed up first in ileum or blood.

The repertoire was sequenced with immunoSEQ multiplex PCR; TCRdb's copy has only in-frame clones and lacks some. This sample yields roughly 13,000 clones, of which around two fifths are seen a single time; roughly 14% belongs to the top ten. The authors seeded roughly 200,000 CFSE-labeled responder cells together with roughly 200,000 irradiated stimulator cells tagged with violet dye. This TCR was sampled from a human patient who received an intestinal transplant. This specimen was alloreactive CD8+ T cells from a mixed lymphocyte reaction culture, taken before intestinal transplant. The subset here: CFSE-low proliferating T cells sorted from roughly 6-day pre-transplant mixed lymphocyte reaction (GvH or HvG direction). This chain connects TRBV7-9 to TRBJ1-2; D is possibly TRBD1 (5 bases). The chain's CDR3 is CASSLAATGTDYGYTF. DNA for the CDR3: TGTGCCAGCAGCTTAGCGGCGACGGGGACTGACTATGGCTACACCTTC.